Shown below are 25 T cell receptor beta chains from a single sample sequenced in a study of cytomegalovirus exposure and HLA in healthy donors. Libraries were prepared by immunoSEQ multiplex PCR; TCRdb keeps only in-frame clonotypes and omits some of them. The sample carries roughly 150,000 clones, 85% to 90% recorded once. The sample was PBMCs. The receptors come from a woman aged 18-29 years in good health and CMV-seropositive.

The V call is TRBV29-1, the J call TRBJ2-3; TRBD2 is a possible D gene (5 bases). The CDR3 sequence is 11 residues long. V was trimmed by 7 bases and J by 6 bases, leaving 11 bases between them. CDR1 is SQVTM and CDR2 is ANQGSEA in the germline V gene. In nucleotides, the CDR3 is TGCAGCGCGGGAAACAGCGATACGCAGTATTTT. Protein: CSAGNSDTQYF.

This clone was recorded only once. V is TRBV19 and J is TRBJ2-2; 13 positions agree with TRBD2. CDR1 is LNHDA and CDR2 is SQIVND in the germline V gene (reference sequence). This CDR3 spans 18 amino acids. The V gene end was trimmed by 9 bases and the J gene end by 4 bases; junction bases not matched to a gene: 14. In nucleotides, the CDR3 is TGTGCCAGCAGCACCACTAGCGGGAGGGCCTCGGGCACCGGGGAGCTGTTTTTT. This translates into CASSTTSGRASGTGELFF.

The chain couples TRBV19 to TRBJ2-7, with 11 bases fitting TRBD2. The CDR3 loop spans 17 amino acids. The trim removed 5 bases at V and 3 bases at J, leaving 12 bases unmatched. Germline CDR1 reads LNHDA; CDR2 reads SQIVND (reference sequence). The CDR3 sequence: CASSPQQPGTSGYEQYF. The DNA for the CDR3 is TGTGCCAGTAGTCCCCAACAACCCGGGACTAGCGGCTACGAGCAGTACTTC.

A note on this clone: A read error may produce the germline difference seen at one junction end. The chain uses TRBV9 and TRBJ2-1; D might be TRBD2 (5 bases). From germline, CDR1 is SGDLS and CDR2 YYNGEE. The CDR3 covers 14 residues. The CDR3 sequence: CASSAADSNNEQFF. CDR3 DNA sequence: TGTGCCAGCAGCGCCGCGGACTCCAACAATGAGCAGTTCTTC.

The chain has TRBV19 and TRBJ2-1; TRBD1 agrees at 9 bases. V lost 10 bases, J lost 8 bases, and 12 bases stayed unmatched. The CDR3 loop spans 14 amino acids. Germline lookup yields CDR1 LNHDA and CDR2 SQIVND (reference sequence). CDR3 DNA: TGTGCCACCCGACCGGGACAGGGATTCCATGAGCAGTTCTTC. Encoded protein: CATRPGQGFHEQFF.

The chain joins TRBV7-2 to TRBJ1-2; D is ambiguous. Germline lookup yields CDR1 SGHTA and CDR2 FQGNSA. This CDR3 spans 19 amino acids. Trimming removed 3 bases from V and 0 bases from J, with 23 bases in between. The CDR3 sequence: CASSLFSSFARESNYGYTF. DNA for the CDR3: TGTGCCAGCAGCTTGTTCTCTTCATTTGCCCGGGAGTCTAACTATGGCTACACCTTC.

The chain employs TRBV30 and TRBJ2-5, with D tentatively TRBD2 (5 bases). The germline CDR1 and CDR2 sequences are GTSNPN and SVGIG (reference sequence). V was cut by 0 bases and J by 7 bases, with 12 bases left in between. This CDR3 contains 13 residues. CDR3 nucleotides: TGTGCCTGGAGTGTTGGGTGGGAGACGACCCAGTACTTC. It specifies CAWSVGWETTQYF.

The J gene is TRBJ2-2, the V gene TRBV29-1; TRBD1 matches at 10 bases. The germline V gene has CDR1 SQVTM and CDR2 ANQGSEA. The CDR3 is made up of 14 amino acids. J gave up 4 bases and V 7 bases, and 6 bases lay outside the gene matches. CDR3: CSGWTGGITGELFF. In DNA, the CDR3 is TGCAGCGGCTGGACAGGGGGGATCACCGGGGAGCTGTTTTTT.

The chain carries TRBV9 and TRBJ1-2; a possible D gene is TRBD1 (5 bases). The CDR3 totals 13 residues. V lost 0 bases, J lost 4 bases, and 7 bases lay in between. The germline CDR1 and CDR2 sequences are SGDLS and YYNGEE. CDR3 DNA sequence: TGTGCCAGCAGCGTAGACGACAGCTATGGCTACACCTTC. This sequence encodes CASSVDDSYGYTF.

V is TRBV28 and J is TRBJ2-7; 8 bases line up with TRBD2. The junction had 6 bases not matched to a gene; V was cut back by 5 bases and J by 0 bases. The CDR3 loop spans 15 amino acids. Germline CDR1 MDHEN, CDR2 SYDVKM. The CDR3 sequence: CASSRTGTSSYEQYF. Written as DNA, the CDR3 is TGTGCCAGCAGTAGAACCGGGACTAGCTCCTACGAGCAGTACTTC.

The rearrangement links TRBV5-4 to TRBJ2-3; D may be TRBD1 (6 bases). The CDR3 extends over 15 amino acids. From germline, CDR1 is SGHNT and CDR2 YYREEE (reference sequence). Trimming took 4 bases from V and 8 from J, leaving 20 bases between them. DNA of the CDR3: TGTGCCAGCAGCCCGGCCTTGGTGGGGGCCGGTACGCAGTATTTT. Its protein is CASSPALVGAGTQYF. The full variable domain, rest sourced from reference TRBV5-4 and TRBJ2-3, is ETGVTQSPTHLIKTRGQQVTLRCSSQSGHNTVSWYQQALGQGPQFIFQYYREEENGRGNFPPRFSGLQFPNYSSELNVNALELDDSALYLCASSPALVGAGTQYFGPGTRLTVL.

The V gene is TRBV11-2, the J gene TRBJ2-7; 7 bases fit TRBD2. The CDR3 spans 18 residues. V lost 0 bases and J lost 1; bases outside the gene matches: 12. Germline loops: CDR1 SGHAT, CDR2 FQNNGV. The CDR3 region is CASSLDQGFGGISYEQYF. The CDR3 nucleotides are TGTGCCAGCAGCTTAGATCAAGGGTTCGGGGGGATTTCCTACGAGCAGTACTTC.

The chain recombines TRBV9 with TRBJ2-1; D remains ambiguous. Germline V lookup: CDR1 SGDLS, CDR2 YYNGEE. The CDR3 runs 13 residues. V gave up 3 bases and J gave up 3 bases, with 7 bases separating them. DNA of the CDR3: TGTGCCAGCAGCGCGGCGGACTACAATGAGCAGTTCTTC. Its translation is CASSAADYNEQFF.

Written as DNA, the CDR3 is TGTGCCAGTAATGAGGACAGGGCTACGGATCAGCCCCAGCATTTT. This sequence encodes CASNEDRATDQPQHF. This chain uses TRBV19 with TRBJ1-5; 8 bases are a match to TRBD1. The CDR3 runs 15 residues. Trimming cost V 7 bases and J 5 bases; bases outside gene matches: 10. Looked up from germline, CDR1 is LNHDA and CDR2 is SQIVND (reference sequence). The variable domain in full, with the rest retrieved from reference TRBV19 and TRBJ1-5, is DGGITQSPKYLFRKEGQNVTLSCEQNLNHDAMYWYRQDPGQGLRLIYYSQIVNDFQKGDIAEGYSVSREKKESFPLTVTSAQKNPTAFYLCASNEDRATDQPQHFGDGTRLSIL.

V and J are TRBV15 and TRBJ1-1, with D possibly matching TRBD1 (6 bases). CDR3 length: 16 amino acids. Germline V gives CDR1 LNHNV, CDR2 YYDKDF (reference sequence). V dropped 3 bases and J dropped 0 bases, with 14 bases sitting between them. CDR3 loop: CATSRVSGTMNTEAFF. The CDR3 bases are TGTGCCACCAGCAGGGTCTCCGGGACAATGAACACTGAAGCTTTCTTT.

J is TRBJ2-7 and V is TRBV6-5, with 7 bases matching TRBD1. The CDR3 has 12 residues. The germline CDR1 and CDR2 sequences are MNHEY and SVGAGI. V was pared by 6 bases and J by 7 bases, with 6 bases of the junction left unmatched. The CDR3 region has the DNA TGTGCCAGCAGGTCGACAGGGAGTGAGCAGTACTTC. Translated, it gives CASRSTGSEQYF.

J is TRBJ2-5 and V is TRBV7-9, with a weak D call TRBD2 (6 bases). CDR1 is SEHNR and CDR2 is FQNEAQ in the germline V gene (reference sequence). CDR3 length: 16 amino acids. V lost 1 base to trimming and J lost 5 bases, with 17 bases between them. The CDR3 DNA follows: TGTGCCAGCAGCTTAGGGGTTGGCTCTGCGGGGGAGACCCAGTACTTC. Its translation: CASSLGVGSAGETQYF.

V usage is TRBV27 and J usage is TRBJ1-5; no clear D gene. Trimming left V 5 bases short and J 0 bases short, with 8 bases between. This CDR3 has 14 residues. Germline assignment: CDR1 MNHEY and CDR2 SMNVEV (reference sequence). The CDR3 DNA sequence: TGTGCCAGCAGTCAAACAATTAGCAATCAGCCCCAGCATTTT. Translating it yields CASSQTISNQPQHF.

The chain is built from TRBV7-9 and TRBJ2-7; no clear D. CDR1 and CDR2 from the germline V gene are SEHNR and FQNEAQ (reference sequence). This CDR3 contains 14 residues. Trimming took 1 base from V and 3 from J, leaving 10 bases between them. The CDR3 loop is CASSLESEVYEQYF. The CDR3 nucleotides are TGTGCCAGCAGCTTAGAGTCTGAGGTCTACGAGCAGTACTTC.

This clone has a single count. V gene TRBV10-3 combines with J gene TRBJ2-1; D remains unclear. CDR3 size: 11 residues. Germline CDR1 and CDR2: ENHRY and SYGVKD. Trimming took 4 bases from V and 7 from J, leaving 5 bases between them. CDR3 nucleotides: TGTGCCATCAGTGGTTCAAATGAGCAGTTCTTC. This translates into CAISGSNEQFF.

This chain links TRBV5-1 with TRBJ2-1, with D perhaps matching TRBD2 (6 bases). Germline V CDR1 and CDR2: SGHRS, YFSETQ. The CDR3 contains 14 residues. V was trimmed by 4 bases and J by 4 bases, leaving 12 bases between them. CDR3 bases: TGCGCCAGCAGCGACGGGACTTTTTACAATGAGCAGTTCTTC. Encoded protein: CASSDGTFYNEQFF.

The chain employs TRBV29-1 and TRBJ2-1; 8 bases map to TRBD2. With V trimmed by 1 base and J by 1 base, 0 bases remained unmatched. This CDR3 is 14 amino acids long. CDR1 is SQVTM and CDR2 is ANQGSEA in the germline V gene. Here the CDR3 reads CSVEAGGSYNEQFF. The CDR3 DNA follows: TGCAGCGTTGAAGCGGGGGGGTCCTACAATGAGCAGTTCTTC.

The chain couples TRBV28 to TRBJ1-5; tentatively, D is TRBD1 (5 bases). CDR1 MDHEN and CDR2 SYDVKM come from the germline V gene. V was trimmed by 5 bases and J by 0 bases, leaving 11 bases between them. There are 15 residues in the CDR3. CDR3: CASSQTVLSNQPQHF. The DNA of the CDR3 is TGTGCCAGCAGTCAGACAGTACTTAGCAATCAGCCCCAGCATTTT. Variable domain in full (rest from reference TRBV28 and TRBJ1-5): DVKVTQSSRYLVKRTGEKVFLECVQDMDHENMFWYRQDPGLGLRLIYFSYDVKMKEKGDIPEGYSVSREKKERFSLILESASTNQTSMYLCASSQTVLSNQPQHFGDGTRLSIL.

In DNA, the CDR3 is TGTGCCAGCAGTCCCCGTCCAAGAGCCTACGAGCAGTACTTC. Protein sequence: CASSPRPRAYEQYF. The chain employs TRBV28 and TRBJ2-7; no clear D. Germline CDR1 reads MDHEN; CDR2 reads SYDVKM. The CDR3 is made up of 14 amino acids. The V end was cut by 5 bases, the J end by 2 bases, with 13 bases between.

The CDR3 spells CASSEGRVNEKLFF. The CDR3 DNA follows: TGTGCCAGCAGTGAAGGCAGGGTAAATGAAAAACTGTTTTTT. This chain links TRBV6-1 with TRBJ1-4; a possible D gene is TRBD1 (5 bases). Germline-derived CDR1 and CDR2 are MNHNS and SASEGT. This CDR3 comprises 14 residues. V lost 1 base and J lost 5, with 8 bases in between.